This is a list of T cell receptor beta chains from one sample in a study of neurological immune-mediated disorders. TCRdb re-derived calls from the 5' RACE reads in MiXCR, one entry per CDR3 protein. The sample yields 30,000 to 45,000 distinct CDR3 sequences, under 13% seen once. Sequencing input: PBMCs. These receptors all stem from a woman in her thirties with HTLV-1-associated myelopathy (HAM/TSP). The CDR3 runs from the conserved cysteine through the conserved F or W. D genes are given only for firm matches. Some rows mark clone size as missing; the rest say once, few, many or name a class of expanded clone.

abundance,len,d_gene,v_gene,j_gene,CDR3aa,CDR3nt
many,15,-,TRBV12-3/TRBV12-4,TRBJ2-2,CASAIARAATGELFF,TGTGCCAGCGCAATTGCTAGAGCCGCGACCGGGGAGCTGTTTTTT
many,13,TRBD1,TRBV20-1,TRBJ2-7,CSAIRDSLGEQYF,TGCAGTGCCATCCGGGACAGCCTTGGGGAGCAGTACTTC
many,14,-,TRBV11-2,TRBJ2-7,CASSFNEGQGEQYF,TGTGCCAGCAGCTTCAATGAAGGCCAAGGAGAGCAGTACTTC
many,16,TRBD1,TRBV5-5,TRBJ1-2,CASSLVPGQPNYGYTF,TGTGCCAGCAGCTTGGTCCCGGGACAGCCTAACTATGGCTACACCTTC
many,16,-,TRBV20-1,TRBJ2-1,CSASGDGNRSYNEQFF,TGCAGTGCTAGCGGGGACGGGAACCGCTCCTACAATGAGCAGTTCTTC
-,17,TRBD2,TRBV5-1,TRBJ2-2,CASSAGLAGGPTGELFF,TGCGCCAGCAGCGCGGGACTAGCGGGGGGTCCAACCGGGGAGCTGTTTTTT
many,13,-,TRBV5-1,TRBJ1-1,CASSLVLNTEAFF,TGCGCCAGCAGCTTGGTTTTGAACACTGAAGCTTTCTTT
many,15,TRBD1,TRBV20-1,TRBJ1-6,CSAKQGGSYNSPLHF,TGCAGTGCTAAACAGGGGGGGTCCTATAATTCACCCCTCCACTTT
many,16,TRBD1,TRBV5-6,TRBJ1-1,CASSPGQGLLNTEAFF,TGTGCCAGCAGCCCCGGACAGGGTCTTTTGAACACTGAAGCTTTCTTT
many,14,-,TRBV7-9,TRBJ2-2,CASSTERPSGELFF,TGTGCCAGCAGCACGGAAAGACCCTCCGGGGAGCTGTTTTTT
-,13,TRBD1,TRBV2,TRBJ1-4,CAGQGETNEKLFF,TGTGCCGGACAGGGGGAAACTAATGAAAAACTGTTTTTT
-,13,-,TRBV30,TRBJ1-1,CAWSVGSKGEAFF,TGTGCCTGGAGTGTAGGCTCCAAGGGTGAAGCTTTCTTT
many,14,TRBD2,TRBV20-1,TRBJ2-1,CSGSSGGSRNEQFF,TGCAGTGGGTCTAGCGGGGGATCTCGCAATGAGCAGTTCTTC
many,19,-,TRBV12-5,TRBJ1-1,CASGLVRDGQTGMNTEAFF,TGTGCTAGTGGTTTGGTACGAGATGGCCAGACTGGAATGAACACTGAAGCTTTCTTT
many,16,TRBD1,TRBV5-1,TRBJ1-4,CASSLNPGQGLEKLFF,TGCGCCAGCAGCTTAAATCCGGGACAGGGGCTTGAAAAACTGTTTTTT
-,16,TRBD1,TRBV7-2,TRBJ1-2,CASSRTGFGATAGYTF,TGTGCCAGCAGCAGGACAGGATTTGGGGCGACTGCTGGCTACACCTTC
many,16,-,TRBV5-1,TRBJ1-5,CASSLDVVGSNQPQHF,TGCGCCAGCAGCTTGGACGTCGTGGGAAGCAATCAGCCCCAGCATTTT
many,15,-,TRBV28,TRBJ2-3,CASRLTGGPADTQYF,TGTGCCAGCAGACTAACCGGGGGACCGGCGGATACGCAGTATTTT
many,15,-,TRBV15,TRBJ2-7,CATSRDRVKAGEQYF,TGTGCCACCAGCAGAGACAGGGTTAAGGCCGGCGAGCAGTACTTC
many,12,-,TRBV20-1,TRBJ2-7,CSARGSANEQYF,TGCAGTGCTAGAGGGTCGGCTAACGAGCAGTACTTC
many,13,-,TRBV20-1,TRBJ1-5,CSARDSREQPQHF,TGCAGTGCTAGAGATTCGAGGGAACAGCCCCAGCATTTT
many,13,-,TRBV5-1,TRBJ2-6,CASSFRGANVLTF,TGCGCCAGCAGCTTCCGGGGGGCCAACGTCCTGACTTTC
many,13,-,TRBV5-1,TRBJ1-1,CASSSLGDTEAFF,TGCGCCAGCAGCTCCCTGGGGGACACTGAAGCTTTCTTT
many,12,TRBD1,TRBV7-2,TRBJ2-1,CASSLTGHEQFF,TGTGCCAGCAGCTTGACAGGGCATGAGCAGTTCTTC
many,16,-,TRBV5-1,TRBJ1-1,CASSLGDQGFGTEAFF,TGCGCCAGCAGCTTGGGAGACCAGGGGTTCGGGACTGAAGCTTTCTTT
many,12,-,TRBV20-1,TRBJ2-1,CRAGYSYNEQFF,TGCAGAGCAGGCTACTCCTACAATGAGCAGTTCTTC
many,13,-,TRBV11-3,TRBJ1-1,CASSVKGQGEAFF,TGTGCCAGCAGTGTTAAAGGGCAGGGTGAAGCTTTCTTT
many,17,-,TRBV5-6,TRBJ2-6,CASSFGGNTRGANVLTF,TGTGCCAGCAGCTTCGGAGGCAATACTAGGGGGGCCAACGTCCTGACTTTC